This T cell receptor beta chain was found in a study of T cell repertoires in cytomegalovirus infection. The overall study: Recently described HLA-C-restricted plus well-studied HLA-B-restricted CMV epitopes were used. Through public TCR beta signatures, both CMV infection and matching HLA type were indicated. Findings of the study overall: Ex vivo responses were dominated by HLA-C-restricted CMV-specific TCR beta clonotypes. CMV carriers having the relevant HLA were flagged by cumulative public TCR beta family frequency.

The germline CDR1 and CDR2 sequences are LNHDA and SQIVND (reference sequence). The germline V and J ends were trimmed by 6 bases and 0 bases, with 11 bases remaining between them. This CDR3 is built from 14 residues. As to this clonotype: The antigen is undetermined.

TCRdb reprocessed the reads with MiXCR, giving one entry per CDR3 protein. The sample includes some 480,000 distinct CDR3 sequences, 30% to 40% of them seen just once. The sequence was collected from a human donor in good health (CMV status not recorded). Some clones in this sample may be carry-over from other donors' samples. The V and J genes are TRBV19 and TRBJ1-1, with a possible D match to TRBD1 (5 bases). Sequenced material: cultured PBMCs, taken from culture after CMV antigen stimulation. The CDR3 nucleotides read TGTGCCAGTAGCCCACAGGTACTGAACACTGAAGCTTTCTTT. Its protein product is CASSPQVLNTEAFF.